The 27 T cell receptor beta chains presented below share a single source sample, sequenced in a study of spatial heterogeneity in lung cancer. Study-wide results and caveats: Tumors with more nonsynonymous mutations had more expanded intratumoral alpha and beta TCRs.

Which antigens these TCRs recognize remains unknown. The time point: sample taken at primary tumor resection. TCRdb redid the calling of the 5' RACE reads with MiXCR, one entry per CDR3 protein. The sample contains around 15,000 distinct CDR3 sequences, almost 7% of which appear only once. This sample comprised lung tumor tissue, obtained at surgery. These receptors were collected from a female donor with early-stage non-small cell lung cancer.

This clonotype was recorded many times. The chain carries TRBV6-4 and TRBJ2-6; D is undetermined. Per the germline V gene, CDR1 is MRHNA and CDR2 is SNTAGT. V was trimmed by 5 bases and J by 0 bases, leaving 8 bases between them. The CDR3 has 15 residues. CDR3 amino acids: CASSSENSGANVLTF. DNA of the CDR3: TGTGCCAGCAGTTCAGAGAACTCTGGGGCCAACGTCCTGACTTTC.

This clonotype has at least ten counts. The chain links TRBV4-3 to TRBJ2-7, with D perhaps TRBD2 (7 bases). Looked up from germline, CDR1 is LGHNA and CDR2 is YSLEER. The length of the CDR3 is 20 residues. Trimming left V 1 base short and J 0 bases short, with 25 bases between. CDR3 sequence (DNA): TGCGCCAGCAGCCAAGCCGCCCTCGACTCGGGGGGCCGACGCTCCTACGAGCAGTACTTC. It translates to CASSQAALDSGGRRSYEQYF.

This clonotype has a count of ten or more. The rearrangement uses TRBV6-6 and TRBJ1-5; TRBD1 agrees at 8 bases. Germline assignment: CDR1 MNHNY and CDR2 SVGAGI (reference sequence). The CDR3 totals 15 residues. Losses at the gene ends were 5 bases for V and 4 bases for J; bases not matched to a gene: 7. The CDR3 spells CASSPRQGKNQPQHF. The CDR3 region has the DNA TGTGCCAGCAGTCCTCGACAGGGGAAAAATCAGCCCCAGCATTTT.

This clonotype occurred many times. The rearrangement joins TRBV5-1 to TRBJ2-2, with D possibly TRBD1 on 6 matching bases. CDR3 length equals 15 residues. With 3 bases removed from V and 1 base from J, the gap between germline ends came to 10 bases. The germline CDR1 and CDR2 sequences are SGHRS and YFSETQ. The DNA for the CDR3 is TGCGCCAGCAGCTCGGTGACAGGGAACACCGGGGAGCTGTTTTTT. As protein: CASSSVTGNTGELFF. The entire variable domain, with the rest obtained from reference TRBV5-1 and TRBJ2-2, is as follows: KAGVTQTPRYLIKTRGQQVTLSCSPISGHRSVSWYQQTPGQGLQFLFEYFSETQRNKGNFPGRFSGRQFSNSRSEMNVSTLELGDSALYLCASSSVTGNTGELFFGEGSRLTVL.

This clonotype came up many times. The gene calls are TRBV5-1 and TRBJ1-3, with D perhaps matching TRBD1 (5 bases). The germline V gene has CDR1 SGHRS and CDR2 YFSETQ. The length of the CDR3 is 16 residues. The V and J ends lost 3 bases and 0 bases respectively, with 13 bases between them. The CDR3 DNA reads as TGCGCCAGCAGCTCGGCGGACACCAGCTCTGGAAACACCATATATTTT. Its protein product is CASSSADTSSGNTIYF.

V gene TRBV12-3 or TRBV12-4 combines with J gene TRBJ1-5; D may be TRBD1 (6 bases). Trimming pared 3 bases from V and 7 bases from J, leaving 10 bases between. CDR3 length: 13 residues. CDR3 sequence reads: CASSFTQGQPQHF. DNA for the CDR3: TGTGCCAGCAGTTTTACCCAGGGGCAGCCCCAGCATTTT.

This clonotype appeared a few times. V gene TRBV11-3 combines with J gene TRBJ1-1; D remains unclear. Germline V gene data show CDR1 as SGHNT and CDR2 as YENEEA. V was cut by 5 bases and J by 3 bases, with 16 bases left in between. The CDR3 is made up of 15 amino acids. In DNA, the CDR3 is TGTGCCAGCAGCCCTACTGGGGATTGGGACACTGAAGCTTTCTTT. Translating gives CASSPTGDWDTEAFF.

This clonotype was recorded many times. This CDR3 reads CASSVAGRGTEAFF. The DNA for the CDR3 is TGTGCCAGCAGCGTAGCGGGCCGAGGCACTGAAGCTTTCTTT. The V and J genes are TRBV9 and TRBJ1-1; D is uncertain. There are 14 residues in the CDR3. Trimming took off 0 bases at V and 4 bases at J, with 10 bases between the two ends. CDR1 and CDR2 (germline): SGDLS, YYNGEE.

This clonotype was observed a handful of times. This sequence joins TRBV7-8 and TRBJ2-7; the match to TRBD2 covers 7 bases. The CDR3 contains 17 residues. Germline CDR1 and CDR2: SGHVS and FQNEAQ. The V gene end was trimmed by 2 bases and the J gene end by 2 bases; junction bases not matched to a gene: 12. The CDR3 loop is CASSLLGGEQEPYEQYF. For the CDR3, the DNA is TGTGCCAGCAGCTTATTGGGGGGGGAACAGGAGCCCTACGAGCAGTACTTC. Full variable domain (remainder filled in from reference TRBV7-8 and TRBJ2-7): GAGVSQSPRYKVAKRGQDVALRCDPISGHVSLFWYQQALGQGPEFLTYFQNEAQLDKSGLPSDRFFAERPEGSVSTLKIQRTQQEDSAVYLCASSLLGGEQEPYEQYFGPGTRLTVT.

In its sample, this clonotype was seen many times. The chain employs TRBV7-8 and TRBJ1-2, with TRBD1 as a possible D gene (5 bases). The CDR3 covers 14 residues. Germline assignment: CDR1 SGHVS and CDR2 FQNEAQ. Trimming pared 0 bases from V and 8 bases from J, leaving 13 bases between. The CDR3 bases are TGTGCCAGCAGCTTAGCGCAGGGAGGGGACGGCTACACCTTC. As protein: CASSLAQGGDGYTF.

This clonotype was detected many times. The chain is built from TRBV5-5 and TRBJ2-7, with TRBD2 matching 7 bases. The germline gives CDR1 SGHKS, CDR2 YYEKEE (reference sequence). CDR3 size: 14 residues. With 4 bases clipped from V and 2 bases from J, the junction kept 6 bases outside the gene matches. In DNA, the CDR3 is TGTGCCAGCAGCATAGCCGGGGGGACCTACGAGCAGTACTTC. It specifies CASSIAGGTYEQYF. Filled out from reference TRBV5-5 and TRBJ2-7, the complete variable domain reads DAGVTQSPTHLIKTRGQQVTLRCSPISGHKSVSWYQQVLGQGPQFIFQYYEKEERGRGNFPDRFSARQFPNYSSELNVNALLLGDSALYLCASSIAGGTYEQYFGPGTRLTVT.

On this clonotype: A much larger clone differs by one base, so this may be a read error. The gene calls are TRBV12-3 or TRBV12-4 and TRBJ1-2; maybe TRBD1 (5 bases). The CDR3 has 15 amino acids. The CDR3, as DNA: TGTGCCAGAAGTTACCCTCGGGGGGGTTCGGATGGCTACACCTTC. This codes for CARSYPRGGSDGYTF.

This clonotype was seen ten or more times. An end of the junction differs from the germline gene, which may be a read error. The J gene is TRBJ2-1, the V gene TRBV7-7, with TRBD2 matching over 8 bases. The germline V gene has CDR1 SSHAT and CDR2 FNYEAQ (reference sequence). This CDR3 is built from 15 residues. The CDR3 protein is CASSLRLASYNEQFF. The CDR3 DNA follows: TGTGCTAGCAGCCTACGACTAGCGTCCTACAATGAGCAGTTCTTC.

This clonotype was seen ten or more times. The V and J genes are TRBV18 and TRBJ2-3; D is undetermined. This CDR3 comprises 14 residues. V lost 3 bases, J lost 4 bases, and 11 bases lay in between. CDR1 and CDR2 from the germline V gene are KGHSH and LQKENI. CDR3 nucleotide sequence: TGTGCCAGCTCACCGCTTAAGCACCCAGATACGCAGTATTTT. Residues: CASSPLKHPDTQYF. Full variable domain (outside the CDR3, taken from reference TRBV18 and TRBJ2-3): NAGVMQNPRHLVRRRGQEARLRCSPMKGHSHVYWYRQLPEEGLKFMVYLQKENIIDESGMPKERFSAEFPKEGPSILRIQQVVRGDSAAYFCASSPLKHPDTQYFGPGTRLTVL.

V is TRBV25-1 and J is TRBJ1-2, with 9 bases aligning to TRBD1. CDR1 MGHDK and CDR2 SYGVNS come from the germline V gene. V lost 4 bases and J lost 7; bases outside the gene matches: 7. This CDR3 contains 14 residues. The CDR3 here is CASSGGQGTSGYTF. Written as DNA, the CDR3 is TGTGCCAGCAGTGGAGGACAGGGGACGAGTGGCTACACCTTC.

This clonotype was observed at least ten times. The chain uses TRBV19 and TRBJ1-5; no clear D. Per germline, CDR1 LNHDA and CDR2 SQIVND (reference sequence). The CDR3 extends over 15 amino acids. Trimming pared 7 bases from V and 4 bases from J, leaving 17 bases between. CDR3 residues: CASTPSEGSNQPQHF. CDR3 in DNA: TGTGCCAGTACCCCCTCGGAAGGTTCAAATCAGCCCCAGCATTTT.

This clonotype occurred a few times. This sequence joins TRBV20-1 and TRBJ2-3; no clear D gene. The V gene lost 6 bases and the J gene lost 2 bases, with 21 bases spanning the gap. The germline CDR1 and CDR2 sequences are DFQATT and SNEGSKA (reference sequence). The CDR3 has 16 amino acids. CDR3 DNA: TGCAGTGCCGCCCCGACACTTGATTACTCCACAGATACGCAGTATTTT. It codes for CSAAPTLDYSTDTQYF.

This chain uses TRBV3-1 with TRBJ2-7, with 8 bases identical to TRBD1. The CDR3 is made up of 16 amino acids. The V gene end was trimmed by 5 bases and the J gene end by 3 bases; junction bases not matched to a gene: 12. Per germline, CDR1 LGHDT and CDR2 YNNKEL (reference sequence). CDR3 bases: TGTGCCAGCAGCGATCACTCCAGACAGGGGAACTACGAGCAGTACTTC. Residues: CASSDHSRQGNYEQYF.

At least ten counts were recorded for this clonotype. The gene calls are TRBV4-2 and TRBJ2-3; D perhaps matches TRBD2 (6 bases). Germline assignment: CDR1 LGHNA and CDR2 YNFKEQ. The CDR3 runs 15 residues. The germline V and J ends were trimmed by 1 base and 0 bases, with 8 bases remaining between them. The CDR3 bases are TGTGCCAGCAGCCAAGTAGCGGCTAGCACAGATACGCAGTATTTT. It yields the protein CASSQVAASTDTQYF.

The CDR3 nucleotides read TGTGCCAGCAGCCGTGAGGGGGATGAGCAGTTCTTC. Protein: CASSREGDEQFF. The V gene is TRBV7-9, the J gene TRBJ2-1, with a weak D call TRBD1 (6 bases). The V gene lost 5 bases and the J gene lost 8 bases, with 10 bases spanning the gap. The CDR3 loop spans 12 amino acids. Germline V gene sequence: CDR1 SEHNR, CDR2 FQNEAQ (reference sequence). The variable domain in full, with the rest retrieved from reference TRBV7-9 and TRBJ2-1, is DTGVSQNPRHKITKRGQNVTFRCDPISEHNRLYWYRQTLGQGPEFLTYFQNEAQLEKSRLLSDRFSAERPKGSFSTLEIQRTEQGDSAMYLCASSREGDEQFFGPGTRLTVL.

This clonotype was seen repeatedly, ten times or more. This sequence joins TRBV12-3 or TRBV12-4 and TRBJ1-1, with 8 nucleotides matching TRBD1. CDR3 length: 15 residues. The J segment lost 5 bases and the V segment lost 2 bases, leaving 7 bases of the junction unmatched. The CDR3 nucleotides read TGTGCCAGCAGTTTAAGGGACAGGAGAGGGACTGAAGCTTTCTTT. Protein product: CASSLRDRRGTEAFF.

V usage is TRBV28 and J usage is TRBJ1-2, with D possibly being TRBD1 (5 bases). V lost 5 bases and J 7 bases, leaving 14 bases between the germline ends. This CDR3 has 13 residues. Germline CDR1 and CDR2: MDHEN and SYDVKM. CDR3 amino acids: CASSVQRGAGYTF. The CDR3 DNA is TGTGCCAGCAGTGTACAAAGGGGCGCTGGCTACACCTTC.

This clonotype was counted many times. J is TRBJ2-7 and V is TRBV12-5; the D is unclear. The V end lost 3 bases, the J end lost 2 bases, and 14 bases lay between the germline ends. This CDR3 contains 15 residues. Germline V gene lookup returns CDR1 LGHNT and CDR2 FRNRAP. Here the CDR3 reads CASGFEMGKTYEQYF. CDR3 sequence (DNA): TGTGCTAGTGGTTTTGAAATGGGGAAGACCTACGAGCAGTACTTC.

This clonotype was recorded many times. The chain combines TRBV28 with TRBJ1-4, with D perhaps matching TRBD1 (5 bases). Germline assignment: CDR1 MDHEN and CDR2 SYDVKM. The CDR3 contains 14 residues. The V end lost 3 bases, the J end lost 13 bases, and 18 bases lay between the germline ends. The CDR3 DNA is TGTGCCAGCAGTTTGGAACCTTGGATGAGGGGACTGTTTTTT. Amino acid sequence: CASSLEPWMRGLFF.

This clonotype has ten or more counts. The V gene is TRBV4-2, the J gene TRBJ1-3, with D perhaps TRBD1 (6 bases). This CDR3 comprises 16 residues. The V end lost 1 base, the J end lost 2 bases, and 12 bases lay between the germline ends. Germline lookup yields CDR1 LGHNA and CDR2 YNFKEQ. Here the CDR3 reads CASSQGPGGPGNTIYF. CDR3 coding DNA: TGTGCCAGCAGCCAAGGGCCCGGGGGGCCTGGAAACACCATATATTTT.

This clonotype has at least ten counts. The gene calls are TRBV5-1 and TRBJ2-7; no reliable D call. The germline V and J ends were trimmed by 4 bases and 7 bases, with 12 bases remaining between them. The CDR3 spans 12 residues. CDR1 is SGHRS, CDR2 YFSETQ, per germline. This CDR3 reads CASSLDLNEQYF. The CDR3 bases are TGCGCCAGCAGCCTGGACCTCAATGAGCAGTACTTC.

The genes are TRBV20-1 and TRBJ1-1; D remains ambiguous. V lost 4 bases and J 1 base, leaving 7 bases between the germline ends. CDR1 and CDR2 (germline): DFQATT, SNEGSKA (reference sequence). This CDR3 has 12 residues. CDR3 region: CSANGKNTEAFF. DNA of the CDR3: TGCAGTGCTAATGGGAAGAACACTGAAGCTTTCTTT.